This section outlines one T cell receptor beta chain sequence together with its context. Its specificity is unknown. PCR employed 60 Vbeta and 13 Jbeta primers. Profiled with immunoSEQ multiplex PCR; TCRdb holds only in-frame clones, not every one. The table includes around 110,000 clones, approximately 80% detected once. The data were obtained in a study of cytomegalovirus exposure and HLA in healthy donors. Whole-study results and caveats: V- and J-gene trimming in TCR beta was tied to a missense DCLRE1C variant by an analysis performed later. It was only CMV serostatus that was available as immune exposure information. A later analysis found common viral pathogens apparently linked to several of the most significant clusters. Using a false discovery rate of 0.05, a later analysis showed that around 16,000 TCR beta sequences were associated with HLA alleles.

CDR1 and CDR2 from the germline V gene are LNHDA and SQIVND (reference sequence). V lost 6 bases to trimming and J lost 4 bases, with 18 bases between them. The CDR3 sequence is 15 residues long. The rearrangement uses TRBV19 and TRBJ2-5; no definite D call. The sequencing sample was made of PBMCs. The clonotype was recovered from a man younger than 45 in good health and CMV-seropositive. The CDR3 coding sequence is TGTGCCAGTAGGTCTCACAAAGCCCCAGGAGAGACCCAGTACTTC. It encodes CASRSHKAPGETQYF.